This T cell receptor (beta chain) was recorded in a study of blood T cell repertoires in COVID-19. Using immunoSEQ multiplex PCR, the repertoire was profiled, and TCRdb retains in-frame clones only, with some absent. The repertoire consists of about 94,000 clones, with 84% occurring once and the leading ten covering 6.3%. The CDR3 has 14 residues. V lost 2 bases, J lost 5 bases, and 6 bases stayed unmatched. Germline CDR1 and CDR2: SGHDT and YYEEEE. This chain connects TRBV5-6 to TRBJ1-2; TRBD1 aligns across 7 bases. This receptor was obtained from a man between 60 and 75 years old with acute or convalescent COVID-19. Sample: peripheral blood. CDR3 coding DNA: TGTGCCAGCAGCTTCCGGACAGGCTCTTATGGCTACACCTTC. This gives the protein CASSFRTGSYGYTF.